The source of this T cell receptor beta chain is a study of shared clonotypes between healthy human individuals. As regards this clone: The antigen is unknown.

Study-level results: It was the few donors that limited the genetic and exposure-history diversity represented. Generation of non-shared clonotypes was less probable than generation of clonotypes shared by all four donors.

The method was immunoSEQ multiplex PCR; TCRdb's version includes in-frame clones alone and lacks a portion of them. The sample contains about 2.4 million clones, approximately 93% of which appear only once. The CDR3 consists of 14 residues. Trimming left V 5 bases short and J 8 bases short, with 15 bases between. Germline loops: CDR1 MNHEY, CDR2 SMNVEV (reference sequence). The sequence was obtained from a man aged 18 to 30 in good health. Some clones in this sample may be carry-over from other donors' samples. Sequenced: naive CD4+ T cells from PBMCs. The subset is: CD45RA+ positively selected. The chain recombines TRBV27 with TRBJ1-4, with a tentative D call TRBD1 (5 bases). This CDR3 reads CASSPRGRGEKLFF. DNA for the CDR3: TGTGCCAGCAGTCCCCGGGGCCGCGGGGAAAAACTGTTTTTT. The full variable domain, rest sourced from reference TRBV27 and TRBJ1-4, is EAQVTQNPRYLITVTGKKLTVTCSQNMNHEYMSWYRQDPGLGLRQIYYSMNVEVTDKGDVPEGYKVSRKEKRNFPLILESPSPNQTSLYFCASSPRGRGEKLFFGSGTQLSVL.